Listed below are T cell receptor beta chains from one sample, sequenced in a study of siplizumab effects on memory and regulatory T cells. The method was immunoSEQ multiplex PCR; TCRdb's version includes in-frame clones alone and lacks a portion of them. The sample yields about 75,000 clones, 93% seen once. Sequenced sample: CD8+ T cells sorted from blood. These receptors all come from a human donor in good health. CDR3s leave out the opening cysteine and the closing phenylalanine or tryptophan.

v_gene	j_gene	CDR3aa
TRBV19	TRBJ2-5	ASSSPAGQETQY
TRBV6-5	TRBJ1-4	ASSYSRGELF
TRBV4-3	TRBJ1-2	ASSQGGQSKYGYT
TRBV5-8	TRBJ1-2	ASSGTDYYGYT
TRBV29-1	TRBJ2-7	SVSSGGAVYEQY
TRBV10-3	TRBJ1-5	AISEGSGNQPQH
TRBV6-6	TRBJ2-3	ASSYLGDTQY
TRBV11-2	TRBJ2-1	ASSSEPEPSSYNEQF
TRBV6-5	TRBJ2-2	ASSYPSGGAIGELF
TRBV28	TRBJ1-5	VTAKTPYSNQPQH
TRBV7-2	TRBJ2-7	ASSNSGGTHEQY
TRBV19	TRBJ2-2	ASSIGQANTGELF
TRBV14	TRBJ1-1	ASSQDAGMNTEAF
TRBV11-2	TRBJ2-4	ASSPQRTSGAIQY
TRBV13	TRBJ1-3	ASSSPISRGLLSGNTIY
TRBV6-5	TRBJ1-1	ASGTGEFEAF
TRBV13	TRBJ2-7	ASSRSGGEQY
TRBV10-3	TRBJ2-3	AVSPGPDTQY
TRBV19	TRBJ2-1	ASSHTSGAGNEQF
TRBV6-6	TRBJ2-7	ASSITAGSYEQY
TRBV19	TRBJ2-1	ASTPTSSYNEQF
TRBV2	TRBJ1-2	ASSLVGKGDNYGYT